This T cell receptor beta chain was observed in a study of blood T cell repertoires in COVID-19. On the study more broadly: T cells, B-cell-depleted T cells, or PBMCs provided the cDNA or gDNA that served as material.

TCRdb keeps only in-frame clones here, not all; method: immunoSEQ multiplex PCR. This sample has around 250,000 clones; about 89% occur once, and the top ten carry 3.5% to 4.5%. CDR1 is SNHLY, CDR2 FYNNEI, per germline. V lost 2 bases to trimming and J lost 5 bases; unmatched junction nucleotides: 7. The CDR3 consists of 15 residues. Recruits, aged roughly 18 to 90 years, lived in approximately 26 US areas. Clinical history as reported by participants underpinned cohort assignment. Cohort 3 donors counted as recovered after two negative PCRs, clearance, or resolved symptoms. This rearrangement joins TRBV2 to TRBJ1-2, with 8 bases identical to TRBD1. The material sequenced was PBMCs or T cells enriched from blood (not recorded which). This receptor was identified in a woman aged 30 to 39 who had recovered from COVID-19. The CDR3 DNA follows: TGTGCCAGCAGTGAAAGGACAGGGTTGGATTATGGCTACACCTTC. It yields the protein CASSERTGLDYGYTF.